This T cell receptor (beta chain) was obtained from a study of cytomegalovirus exposure and HLA in healthy donors. As for the study in general: The roughly 130 validation repertoires used the same platform as the roughly 670 first-cohort repertoires, a later analysis reported. Study-wide results and limits: Diagnosis of cytomegalovirus status made by the classifier reportedly showed high specificity and sensitivity. Associated with cytomegalovirus, according to the listing, were 150 to 200 TCR beta chains. Despite most TCR sequences being rare, some public TCRs occurred in many donors.

The V and J ends lost 0 bases and 2 bases respectively, with 10 bases between them. The CDR3 has 15 residues. The germline gives CDR1 SGDLS, CDR2 YYNGEE. About this clone itself: What it binds is unknown.

TCRdb's table, derived via immunoSEQ multiplex PCR, lists solely in-frame clones and lacks some. Among over 250,000 clones, 80% to 90% were seen once, and the ten largest hold 0.9% to 1.1%. The sequenced sample consisted of PBMCs. The chain links TRBV9 to TRBJ2-3; a possible D gene is TRBD1 (6 bases). This clonotype originated in a woman aged 18 to 35 in good health and CMV-seronegative. This CDR3 is CASSVAGDLTDTQYF. The CDR3 nucleotides are TGTGCCAGCAGCGTAGCAGGGGACCTCACAGATACGCAGTATTTT.